This record concerns one TCR beta chain sequence. Its antigen remains unidentified. To prepare the library, the immunoSEQ multiplex PCR assay was applied. A mixture of 60 forward primers for TCR Vbeta segments and 13 reverse primers for TCR Jbeta segments was used in the multiplex PCR. The CDR3 region of rearranged TCR beta genes was amplified from genomic DNA by a multiplex PCR assay. On the Illumina HiSeq System, the amplified TCR beta libraries were sequenced as 87-base-pair reads. The paper's data handling went like this. In a later analysis, tens of millions of unique TCR beta chains were counted across the 666 repertoires, and about 10 million of these chains were shared by at least two donors. Raw reads were error-corrected and collapsed into unique sequences with a nearest-neighbor algorithm that merged closely related sequences to remove PCR and sequencing errors. V, D and J gene segments were assigned by aligning CDR3 sequences to IMGT reference sequences. For a sequence to be retained, a match of at least six nucleotides to both a V gene segment and a J gene segment was required. Rearrangements were classified as productive when the CDR3 lacked stop codons and remained in frame with V and J, and all other rearrangements were classified as non-productive. CDR3 was defined according to IMGT convention as the region running from the second conserved V-encoded cysteine to the conserved J-encoded phenylalanine. The earlier analysis of a few hundred of the donors excluded sequences that lacked an unambiguous match to a single V gene segment. In an earlier analysis of around 590 of the donors, a V segment was called functional when productive rearrangements were above 56.7%, and segregating when the standard deviation between donors exceeded 5%. To diagnose cytomegalovirus status from the catalog of TCR beta chain sequences, a statistical classification framework was built. In a later analysis, TCR nucleotide sequences were compared against IMGT/GENE-DB human TR gene sequences so that V and J genes could be assigned. In a later analysis, CDR3 sequences and most-parsimonious VDJ recombination scenarios were assigned using the TCRdist pipeline. In a later analysis, each TCR beta chain was defined by its CDR3 amino acid sequence together with its V-gene family, and reads lacking a unique V-gene family were excluded. To address suspected cross-contamination and a sequencing artifact, a later analysis removed several hundred highly shared, low-generation-probability nucleotide sequences. For each public chain, a later analysis derived a clonal expansion index from normalized ranks of inferred template counts within each repertoire. In a later analysis, generation probabilities were computed with a VDJ recombination model fitted to out-of-frame rearrangements, and the resulting probabilities were checked against IGoR. Hypergeometric tests were used in a later analysis to score TCR-TCR, TCR-HLA and TCR-CMV co-occurrence, with a repertoire-size bias correction applied to the TCR pairs. A later analysis estimated false discovery rates by permuting HLA or CMV assignments 20 times. A later analysis grouped co-occurring TCRs with DBSCAN, adding TCRdist sequence similarity when clustering within HLA-allele-positive subsets. Co-occurrence clustering excluded repertoires with fewer than 30,000 or more than 120,000 public chains, plus five with anomalous nucleotide sharing. In its TCRdb copy, this immuneACCESS table keeps in-frame sequences only and misses some clones. Where compared with another copy, unresolved V genes explain less than half of these, and the others have no known cause. The D gene and trimming were derived from the DNA, and the V and J assignments and clone size from that table. The table for this sample shows tens of thousands of clones. The ten biggest clones cover approximately 10% of the sample.

The cohort was made up of roughly 670 healthy bone marrow donors. All cohort members were sampled while nominally healthy, although unrecorded immune exposures were likely present. The donor tested CMV seropositive, placing the donor among the approximately 290 seropositive members of the cohort. A peripheral blood sample was collected from each donor, and TCR beta sequencing was performed on peripheral blood mononuclear cells. Genomic DNA extraction from the blood cell samples was performed with the Qiagen DNeasy Blood Extraction Kit. This sample is part of a study of cytomegalovirus exposure and HLA in healthy donors (dated by TCRdb to 2016 to 2017). For context, the study as a whole: An earlier analysis of about 530 of the donors reported about 280 Gb of sequence data and roughly 120 million unique TCR beta sequences obtained from approximately 180 million T cells. An earlier analysis of approximately 500 of the donors applied high-throughput TCR beta sequencing to assess whether each TCR beta V gene segment acted as functional or pseudogenic. Rather than drawing on any new phenotypic data, the later analysis identified candidate immune exposures from TCR beta sequences and the way those sequences occurred across donors. HLA typing included class I and class II loci at four-digit resolution. The study used immunosequencing to profile the T cell repertoires of 666 subjects and linked those repertoires to cytomegalovirus serostatus. Besides the first cohort of 666 subjects, a separate validation cohort made up of about 120 different subjects was used. In a later analysis, previously published TCR beta repertoires from several hundred donors were re-analyzed and high-resolution HLA genotyping was added so that TCR occurrence patterns could be studied. The study was designed to test whether signatures of past pathogen exposure could be identified by cataloging public T cell receptors. Roughly 5 DR-DQ haplotypes were handled as single units for association and clustering, since linkage in the cohort was strong. Donor age, sex, ethnicity and CMV serostatus were compiled alongside the repertoire data. A later genetic analysis used genome-wide SNP genotypes for about 60% of the roughly 670 donors, treating that subset as a discovery cohort. An early release covering 550 to 650 HLA-typed donors comprised about 300 gigabases of sequencing data and approximately 80 million unique TCR sequences. The number of typed donors differed by locus: roughly 629-630 for A, B, C, DRB1 and DQB1; about 520 for DQA1; approximately 600 for DPA1; and around 470 for DPB1. High-throughput TCR immunosequencing, statistical association of individual TCRs with disease status, and machine learning were combined to predict cytomegalovirus infection status. The genetic ancestry cluster associated with self-reported Caucasian donors included 81% of the approximately 430 genotyped donors. Every repertoire in the discovery cohort had been generated on one and the same sequencing platform. Among about 360 genotyped donors of the cohort, an average of around 240,000 unique TCR beta nucleotide sequences were sequenced per donor, around 20% of them non-productive. General findings and caveats noted by the study authors: Because HLA typing was unavailable for some donors at each locus, only the typed subset was used in association tests. An earlier analysis of around 500 of the donors showed that most TCR beta V segments appeared in productive rearrangements either about 87% or about 30% of the time, which broadly matched IMGT annotations. Immune exposure information for the cohort was limited to CMV serostatus. Because counts were too low, about 15 rarely observed V segments, including chromosome 9 orphons, were left out of the earlier analysis of about 620 of the donors. According to a later analysis, most CMV-associated TCR beta chains appeared to be HLA-restricted, and the HLA associations seemed to be driven largely by CMV exposure. While some public TCRs were present in many individuals, most TCR sequences turned up only very rarely across donors. The classifier was reported to diagnose cytomegalovirus status with high specificity and sensitivity in both the original and validation cohorts. A further reported finding was that TCR beta sequences accurately predicted the HLA-A and HLA-B alleles for most subjects in the first cohort. Roughly uniform sequencing depth across donors was assumed in presence/absence analyses, although this assumption may not hold. In a later genetic analysis, a missense DCLRE1C variant was associated with V-gene and J-gene trimming of TCR beta chains, and the association was replicated in an independent cohort. Compared with equally common non-associated chains, HLA-associated TCR beta chains in a later analysis were more clonally expanded and had lower generation probabilities. Three of the identified cytomegalovirus-associated TCR beta chains were confirmed in vitro to be specific for cytomegalovirus antigens. Only TCR beta chains were sequenced in this cohort, and the absence of alpha or paired-chain data limited detectable features. Several of the top co-occurrence clusters appeared to be linked to parvovirus B19, influenza, CMV and Epstein-Barr virus, according to a later analysis. A total of about 150 TCR beta chains were listed by the study as associated with cytomegalovirus. Some IMGT-functional V segments, including TRBV6-2 and TRBV6-3, could not be told apart with the 87-base-pair reads, so those segments were excluded. A cluster of highly shared sequence variants was judged likely to represent a technical artifact of the sequencing pipeline. At a false discovery rate of 0.05, a later analysis linked under 20,000 TCR beta sequences to specific HLA alleles. According to the authors, the approach could potentially be generalized to other disease states and immunological phenotypes. Correlated functional status among segregating V segments might reflect linkage disequilibrium, but an unknown experimental factor could not be ruled out. In a later genetic analysis, fewer N-insertions in productive TCRs were reported among donors in an Asian-associated ancestry cluster than the roughly 700-donor mean. When HLA alleles, especially DR and DQ, strongly co-occurred, attributing TCR associations to individual alleles was difficult. A later analysis found that TCR association rates varied across HLA loci, with DRB1 alleles showing the most associated TCRs and HLA-C alleles the fewest.

CDR1 and CDR2 (GTSNPN, SVGIG) derive from the germline V gene (reference sequence). The CDR3 sequence holds 17 residues, the cysteine and phenylalanine included. Here the CDR3 DNA is all that survives: 51 bases in frame from base 1. V has 2 bases trimmed and J has 3 bases trimmed; junction bases matching no gene number 10. Recombination linked TRBV30 to TRBJ2-6, and TRBD1 aligns with 7 junction nucleotides. Specimen: PBMCs. This sequence was found in a middle-aged man in good health and CMV-seropositive. The CDR3 reads as follows: CAWSRLRQGIGANVLTF. The nucleotide sequence is given as TGTGCCTGGAGTCGCCTTCGACAGGGCATTGGGGCCAACGTCCTGACTTTC.